The 14 T cell receptor beta chains listed next were all sequenced from one sample in a study of radiation and T cells in renal cell carcinoma. Produced via immunoSEQ multiplex PCR; TCRdb's table is partial and in-frame only. The profile shows some 64,000 clones, over 65% of them singletons. Time point here: blood 4 weeks post-SBRT, at nephrectomy. The treatment was: 15 Gy SBRT to primary tumor, nephrectomy 4 weeks later. Sample: blood, taken from a patient whose treatment included radiotherapy and nephrectomy. These receptors came from a man in his fifties or sixties with renal cell carcinoma.

The V gene is TRBV6-1, the J gene TRBJ2-2; the D gene is possibly TRBD1 (6 bases). The CDR3 consists of 15 residues. Germline V gene lookup returns CDR1 MNHNS and CDR2 SASEGT. Trimming shortened V by 7 bases and J by 0 bases, and 12 bases separated the two germline ends. For the CDR3, the DNA is TGTGCCAGCAAGAGCAGGGGCGCGAACACCGGGGAGCTGTTTTTT. Residues: CASKSRGANTGELFF.

Concerning this clone: The same CDR3 also results from other DNA sequences found in this sample. The chain couples TRBV7-2 to TRBJ2-5, with unresolved D. Per germline, CDR1 SGHTA and CDR2 FQGNSA. The CDR3 is made up of 11 amino acids. Trimming left V 5 bases short and J 3 bases short, with 4 bases between. This CDR3 reads CASSLKETQYF. Written as DNA, the CDR3 is TGTGCCAGCAGCCTAAAAGAGACCCAGTACTTC.

The genes are TRBV21-1 and TRBJ2-7; the table's D gene call, TRBD1, was not cross checked with the DNA. TRBV21-1 constitutes a pseudogene. CDR3 length: 16 residues. CDR3 DNA: TGTGCCAGCGGACACTTCCACAGGAGCCCACATTACGAGCAGTACGTC. It is translated as CASGHFHRSPHYEQYV.

Here the CDR3 reads CASNHGLAANTGELFF. The CDR3 coding sequence is TGCGCCAGCAACCACGGACTAGCAGCGAACACCGGGGAGCTGTTTTTT. The rearrangement joins TRBV4-3 to TRBJ2-2; 8 bases are a match to TRBD2. Germline loops: CDR1 LGHNA, CDR2 YSLEER. Trimming removed 7 bases from V and 0 bases from J; junction bases left unmatched: 7. CDR3 size: 16 residues.

This chain links TRBV5-1 with TRBJ1-1; tentatively, D is TRBD1 (6 bases). There are 12 residues in the CDR3. Trimming pared 4 bases from V and 5 bases from J, leaving 9 bases between. The V gene's germline CDR1 is SGHRS and CDR2 YFSETQ. CDR3 loop: CASSPGETEAFF. Written as DNA, the CDR3 is TGCGCCAGCAGCCCAGGGGAAACTGAAGCTTTCTTT.

The gene calls are TRBV30 and TRBJ1-2; possibly TRBD1 for D (5 bases). With 3 bases removed from V and 3 bases from J, the gap between germline ends came to 8 bases. The CDR3 has 12 amino acids. In germline, CDR1 is GTSNPN, CDR2 SVGIG (reference sequence). The CDR3: CAWSQGDYGYTF. The CDR3 coding sequence is TGTGCCTGGAGCCAGGGCGACTATGGCTACACCTTC.

This chain joins TRBV11-2 and TRBJ2-3; no clear D. V was clipped by 8 bases and J by 0 bases, with 18 bases between them. CDR3 length: 16 amino acids. In germline, CDR1 is SGHAT, CDR2 FQNNGV. CDR3 protein: CASYRVPTPSTDTQYF. For the CDR3, the DNA is TGTGCCAGCTACCGAGTCCCGACTCCTAGCACAGATACGCAGTATTTT. Based on the CDR3 plus reference TRBV11-2 and TRBJ2-3, the full variable domain is EAGVAQSPRYKIIEKRQSVAFWCNPISGHATLYWYQQILGQGPKLLIQFQNNGVVDDSQLPKDRFSAERLKGVDSTLKIQPAKLEDSAVYLCASYRVPTPSTDTQYFGPGTRLTVL.

The chain employs TRBV2 and TRBJ2-7; TRBD1 matches 7 bases. The ends lost 3 bases at V and 2 bases at J; junction bases unmatched: 10. The length of the CDR3 is 16 residues. Germline CDR1 and CDR2: SNHLY and FYNNEI. The chain's CDR3 is CASSDAVRDRTYEQYV. Here the CDR3 DNA reads TGTGCCAGCAGTGATGCCGTAAGGGACAGAACCTACGAGCAGTACGTC.

The chain is built from TRBV11-2 and TRBJ1-1, with 9 positions matching TRBD1. Germline trimming cut 7 bases from V and 4 bases from J; bases unmatched to any gene: 7. There are 14 residues in the CDR3. The germline CDR1 and CDR2 sequences are SGHAT and FQNNGV. This CDR3 reads CASTRDRGATEAFF. For the CDR3, the DNA is TGTGCCAGCACCCGCGACAGGGGGGCCACTGAAGCTTTCTTT.

This clone was recorded once. This chain uses TRBV27 with TRBJ2-2; D tentatively fits TRBD1 or TRBD2 (5 bases each). In germline, CDR1 is MNHEY, CDR2 SMNVEV (reference sequence). This CDR3 is built from 13 residues. The ends were cut back, 6 bases at V and 5 bases at J, with 10 bases in the middle. The CDR3 is CASRAWGTGELFF. The CDR3, as DNA: TGTGCCAGCAGAGCGTGGGGGACCGGGGAGCTGTTTTTT.

This chain uses TRBV11-2 with TRBJ2-1; no clear D gene. Germline CDR1 is SGHAT and CDR2 is FQNNGV. Trimming removed 5 bases at V and 0 bases at J, with 11 bases between. The CDR3 runs 15 residues. CDR3 coding DNA: TGTGCCAGCAGCCTTGCTGGCTTCTCCTACAATGAGCAGTTCTTC. Its protein product is CASSLAGFSYNEQFF.

The gene calls are TRBV2 and TRBJ1-2; 7 nucleotides match TRBD1. Germline trimming cut 4 bases from V and 1 base from J; bases unmatched to any gene: 6. Looked up from germline, CDR1 is SNHLY and CDR2 is FYNNEI. The CDR3 length is 15 residues. CDR3 DNA sequence: TGTGCCAGCAGTGCAGACAGGGCAAGTAACTATGGCTACACCTTC. Its protein is CASSADRASNYGYTF.

This chain joins TRBV30 and TRBJ1-2; D not resolved. CDR3 length: 15 amino acids. Germline-derived CDR1 and CDR2 are GTSNPN and SVGIG (reference sequence). V gave up 0 bases and J gave up 5 bases, with 16 bases separating them. The CDR3 coding sequence is TGTGCCTGGAGTGTACAGAGCAGCCTGACATATGGCTACACCTTC. Translating gives CAWSVQSSLTYGYTF.

This sequence joins TRBV7-2 and TRBJ1-6; D may be TRBD1 (5 bases). This CDR3 has 14 residues. The germline CDR1 and CDR2 sequences are SGHTA and FQGNSA. Trimming removed 2 bases at V and 7 bases at J, with 9 bases between. This chain's CDR3 is CASSLSTGNSPLHF. The CDR3 bases are TGTGCCAGCAGCTTAAGTACAGGCAATTCACCCCTCCACTTT.